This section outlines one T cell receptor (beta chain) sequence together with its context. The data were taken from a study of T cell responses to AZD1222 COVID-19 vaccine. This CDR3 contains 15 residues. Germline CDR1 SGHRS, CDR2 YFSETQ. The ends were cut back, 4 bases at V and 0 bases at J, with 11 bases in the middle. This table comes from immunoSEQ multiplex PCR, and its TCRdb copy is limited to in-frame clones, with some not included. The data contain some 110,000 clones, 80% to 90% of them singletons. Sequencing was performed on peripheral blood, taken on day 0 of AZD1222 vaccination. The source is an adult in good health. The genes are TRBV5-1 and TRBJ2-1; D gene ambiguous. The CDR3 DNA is TGCGCCAGCAGCGATATAACGGTCTCCTACAATGAGCAGTTCTTC. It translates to CASSDITVSYNEQFF.